This T cell receptor beta chain is from a study of graft-versus-host responses after intestinal transplantation (dated by TCRdb to the early 2020s). About the full investigation: The transplants that recipients received were multivisceral, liver-intestinal, or isolated intestinal. Donor T cell macrochimerism was defined as a peak of at least 4% donor T cells among recipient peripheral blood mononuclear cells. After intestinal transplantation, graft-versus-host and host-versus-graft alloreactive T cell clones were followed in the graft, circulation and bone marrow using bulk TCR-beta CDR3 sequencing. All recipients received anti-thymocyte globulin induction followed by maintenance tacrolimus and steroids for about three years. Samples from a few later patients were sequenced in-house on an Illumina MiSeq with MiXCR processing rather than by the commercial service. Alloreactive clones were identified by sequencing pre-transplant mixed lymphocyte reaction products and comparing these products with unstimulated pre-transplant donor and recipient T cells. The cohort enrolled roughly 25 intestinal transplant recipients including one retransplant, and a few patients lacking pretransplant specimens were excluded.

Summary of the overall study and its limitations: GvH clones turned up in recipient bone marrow, with some appearing earlier in ileal mucosa or blood, a pattern consistent with an intestinal mucosal origin. Early after transplant, declines in HvG clones were associated with peak levels of circulating GvH clones. The relatively low number and heterogeneity of intestinal transplant patients limited the conclusions. High GvH to HvG T cell clonal ratios were observed in the allografts of patients with donor T cell macrochimerism.

Concerning this clone: Its specific antigen is unknown. No per-base quality is available; no much larger clone lies one base away.

In light of the paper, this sample's time point label describes: cells obtained before transplantation from donor or recipient. CD3+CD4+ and CD3+CD8+ populations were FACS-sorted from unstimulated pre-transplant donor and recipient cells taken from spleen or lymph nodes. V is shortened by 3 bases, J by 5 bases, and the region joining them spans 13 bases. There are 14 amino acids in the CDR3, from cysteine to phenylalanine inclusive. Left in the record is the CDR3 DNA by itself, 42 bases read in frame from the first base. As encoded in the germline V gene, CDR1 is KGHSH while CDR2 is LQKENI. Library generation was performed with the immunoSEQ multiplex PCR assay. For most patients, genomic DNA was isolated with the Qiagen DNeasy Blood and Tissue Kit and sent frozen to Adaptive Biotechnologies for TCR sequencing. For most patients, high-throughput TCR-beta CDR3 sequencing of genomic DNA was performed by Adaptive Biotechnologies. The source study handled its data this way. Adaptive's ImmunoSEQ software supplied the TCR sequencing data for roughly 17 patients, while MiXCR and VDJtools were used to process three other patients. To correct CD4 versus CD8 sorting errors, any sequence found in both subsets at a frequency ratio below 5:1 was removed. CDR3 nucleotide sequences shared between donor and recipient were removed because the origin of such sequences could not be assigned. Alloreactive clones required at least 2-fold expansion over unstimulated cells and minimum CFSE-low frequency of 0.002% (template counts) or 0.001% (read counts). Clones were considered mappable if detected in sequenced pre-transplant spleen, lymph node, or MLR CFSE-low populations of the donor or recipient. The cumulative frequency of alloreactive clones was calculated as a percentage of all sequences, weighted by copy number. Not all clones reach the TCRdb copy of this immuneACCESS table, which keeps in-frame sequences only. Checked studies attribute under half of the gap to unresolved V genes and leave the rest unexplained. V, J and clone size derive from that table, while D and trimming were established from the DNA sequence. In all, the sample holds more than 95,000 clones, and roughly 90% of those were seen once. More than 0.8% of the sample rests with the top ten.

The sample in question was unstimulated CD4+ T cells sorted from spleen or lymph node cells, obtained before intestinal transplant. This TCR derives from a human donor who received an intestinal transplant. This chain is built from TRBV18 and TRBJ1-1, with TRBD1 tentatively as D gene (6 bases match). The CDR3 reads as follows: CASSPQGYLTEAFF. The DNA sequence is given as TGTGCCAGCTCACCGCAGGGGTATCTAACTGAAGCTTTCTTT.